These 9 T cell receptor beta chains were all obtained from the same sample, sequenced in a study of blood T cell repertoires in COVID-19 (dated by TCRdb to the early 2020s). Receptors were amplified or captured by the immunoSEQ multiplex PCR assay. Not all clones reach the TCRdb copy of this immuneACCESS table, which keeps in-frame sequences only. Checked studies attribute under half of the gap to unresolved V genes and leave the rest unexplained. Here the sample has approximately 98,000 clones; about 80% occur a single time. The top ten clones comprise 4.1% of the sample. Sequenced: peripheral blood. Receptors originate from a man between 60 and 70 years old with acute or convalescent COVID-19.

This clone was found a few times. This chain joins TRBV27 and TRBJ2-5; 10 nucleotides line up with TRBD1. The CDR3 runs to 18 residues. V lost 6 bases, J lost 0 bases, and 13 bases stayed unmatched. Germline V gene data show CDR1 as MNHEY and CDR2 as SMNVEV (reference sequence). CDR3 DNA: TGTGCCAGCAGAAAGAAAATGTTCGGGACAGGGGACCAAGAGACCCAGTACTTC. Translating gives CASRKKMFGTGDQETQYF.

This chain links TRBV6-1 with TRBJ1-1, with D maybe TRBD1 (5 bases). Germline V lookup: CDR1 MNHNS, CDR2 SASEGT. V was trimmed by 1 base and J by 11 bases, leaving 14 bases between them. The CDR3 is 13 amino acids. Here the CDR3 DNA reads TGTGCCAGCAGTGAAGGGGAACAGGCCCGCGCTTTCTTT. Its protein is CASSEGEQARAFF.

CDR3 in DNA: TGTGCCAGCAGTGAATCGGGGAGCGGTCAGCCCCAGCATTTT. Residues: CASSESGSGQPQHF. The chain couples TRBV6-1 to TRBJ1-5, with unresolved D. This CDR3 has 14 amino acids. Per germline, CDR1 MNHNS and CDR2 SASEGT. V was shortened by 2 bases and J by 6 bases, with 11 bases between the two germline ends.

The chain joins TRBV18 to TRBJ2-7; D might be TRBD1 (7 bases). The germline V gene encodes CDR1 KGHSH and CDR2 LQKENI. Between the trimmed V and J ends, which lost 2 bases and 7 bases, there was a span of 15 bases. The CDR3 has 14 amino acids. CDR3 DNA: TGTGCCAGCTCACCAAGGACAGGCGCGGGGGAGCAGTACGTC. It is translated as CASSPRTGAGEQYV.

By share, this clone ranks as medium-sized (0.01 to 0.1%). This chain joins TRBV10-1 and TRBJ1-6; D is perhaps TRBD1 (5 bases). The V end lost 3 bases, the J end lost 7 bases, and 13 bases lay between the germline ends. CDR1 is WNHNN and CDR2 is SYGVQD in the germline V gene (reference sequence). CDR3 length: 15 amino acids. The CDR3 region is CASSDLQETNSPLHF. CDR3 bases: TGCGCCAGCAGTGACCTACAGGAGACGAATTCACCCCTCCACTTT.

The genes are TRBV7-9 and TRBJ1-4; TRBD1 aligns across 11 bases. Germline V lookup: CDR1 SEHNR, CDR2 FQNEAQ (reference sequence). This CDR3 has 15 residues. The V gene end was trimmed by 5 bases and the J gene end by 5 bases; junction bases not matched to a gene: 4. This CDR3 is CASSLRTGGNEKLFF. CDR3 DNA sequence: TGTGCCAGCAGCCTCCGGACAGGGGGCAATGAAAAACTGTTTTTT.

The chain combines TRBV27 with TRBJ1-1, with a weak D call TRBD1 (5 bases). V lost 5 bases and J 9 bases, leaving 13 bases between the germline ends. CDR1 and CDR2 from the germline V gene are MNHEY and SMNVEV (reference sequence). The CDR3 sequence is 12 residues long. CDR3 residues: CASSVNGGKAFF. The DNA for the CDR3 is TGTGCCAGCAGTGTAAACGGGGGTAAAGCTTTCTTT.

The chain uses TRBV4-1 and TRBJ1-1, with TRBD1 identical over 9 bases. Looked up from germline, CDR1 is MGHRA and CDR2 is YSYEKL. V was clipped by 4 bases and J by 1 base; unmatched bases: 4. The CDR3 runs to 15 residues. CDR3 in amino acids: CASSPGTGQNTEAFF. In DNA form, the CDR3 reads TGCGCCAGCAGCCCTGGGACAGGGCAGAACACTGAAGCTTTCTTT.

As regards this clone: Distinct nucleotide sequences in the sample also encode this CDR3. The chain links TRBV6-1 to TRBJ1-2; TRBD1 agrees at 7 bases. The germline gives CDR1 MNHNS, CDR2 SASEGT. J lost 4 bases, V lost 2 bases, and 4 bases had no gene match. This CDR3 contains 14 residues. The CDR3 protein is CASSERRDSYGYTF. The DNA of the CDR3 is TGTGCCAGCAGTGAAAGGAGGGACAGCTATGGCTACACCTTC.